This is a list of T cell receptor beta chains from one sample in a study of shared clonotypes between healthy human individuals. Repertoires were generated with immunoSEQ multiplex PCR, while TCRdb's copy carries only in-frame clones and drops some. This table holds some 470,000 clones, approximately 80% found once. Sequenced sample: PBMCs. The source is a woman aged 40 to 50 in good health. Some clones in this sample may be carry-over from other donors' samples. Each CDR3 is given with its conserved first and last residue. D genes are given only for firm matches. The size field is filled for only some rows; it gives once, few, many or a size class.

j_call: TRBJ2-2; clone_size: NA; d_call: NA; v_call: TRBV7-9; cdr3_aa: CAGSLGVPTGELFF; cdr3_nt: TGTGCCGGCAGCTTAGGGGTCCCCACCGGGGAGCTGTTTTTT
j_call: TRBJ1-1; clone_size: NA; d_call: NA; v_call: TRBV18; cdr3_aa: CASSPSQDATAFF; cdr3_nt: TGTGCCAGCTCACCGAGCCAGGACGCGACAGCTTTCTTT
j_call: TRBJ2-1; clone_size: NA; d_call: TRBD2; v_call: TRBV30; cdr3_aa: CAWKAGGPNEQFF; cdr3_nt: TGTGCCTGGAAAGCGGGAGGGCCGAATGAGCAGTTCTTC
j_call: TRBJ2-1; clone_size: NA; d_call: NA; v_call: TRBV11-2; cdr3_aa: CASRALGQNEQFF; cdr3_nt: TGTGCCAGCAGGGCCCTTGGACAGAATGAGCAGTTCTTC
j_call: TRBJ1-1; clone_size: many; d_call: TRBD1; v_call: TRBV27; cdr3_aa: CASTSRGRFMNTEAFF; cdr3_nt: TGTGCCAGCACAAGCAGGGGGCGCTTCATGAACACTGAAGCTTTCTTT
j_call: TRBJ2-1; clone_size: NA; d_call: TRBD2; v_call: TRBV28; cdr3_aa: CASSLAGGPRNEQFF; cdr3_nt: TGTGCCAGCAGTTTAGCGGGAGGGCCACGTAATGAGCAGTTCTTC
j_call: TRBJ2-3; clone_size: NA; d_call: TRBD2; v_call: TRBV7-9; cdr3_aa: CASSSPSGMGADTQYF; cdr3_nt: TGTGCCAGCAGCTCCCCTAGCGGGATGGGGGCAGATACGCAGTATTTT
j_call: TRBJ2-2; clone_size: NA; d_call: NA; v_call: TRBV5-1; cdr3_aa: CASSTTGELFF; cdr3_nt: TGCGCCAGCAGCACGACCGGGGAGCTGTTTTTT
j_call: TRBJ2-7; clone_size: NA; d_call: NA; v_call: TRBV7-9; cdr3_aa: CASSLVGGFAYEQYF; cdr3_nt: TGTGCCAGCAGCTTAGTTGGGGGATTCGCTTACGAGCAGTACTTC
j_call: TRBJ2-4; clone_size: NA; d_call: TRBD1; v_call: TRBV11-2; cdr3_aa: CASSPGTGRYIQYF; cdr3_nt: TGTGCCAGCAGCCCGGGGACAGGTAGATACATTCAGTACTTC
j_call: TRBJ1-5; clone_size: few; d_call: NA; v_call: TRBV7-2; cdr3_aa: CASSPYSNQPQHF; cdr3_nt: TGTGCCAGCAGCCCTTATAGCAATCAGCCCCAGCATTTT
j_call: TRBJ1-2; clone_size: NA; d_call: NA; v_call: TRBV5-1; cdr3_aa: CASSLPGTFNGYTF; cdr3_nt: TGCGCCAGCAGCTTGCCGGGGACATTCAATGGCTACACCTTC
j_call: TRBJ1-1; clone_size: NA; d_call: NA; v_call: TRBV7-9; cdr3_aa: CASSFLRDGLANTEAFF; cdr3_nt: TGTGCCAGCAGCTTCCTCCGGGACGGACTAGCGAACACTGAAGCTTTCTTT
j_call: TRBJ2-5; clone_size: few; d_call: TRBD2; v_call: TRBV18; cdr3_aa: CASSPGTSGTETQYF; cdr3_nt: TGTGCCAGCTCACCAGGGACTAGCGGGACGGAGACCCAGTACTTC
j_call: TRBJ1-1; clone_size: NA; d_call: NA; v_call: TRBV5-1; cdr3_aa: CASSFAGNTEAFF; cdr3_nt: TGCGCCAGCAGCTTCGCAGGGAACACTGAAGCTTTCTTT
j_call: TRBJ1-3; clone_size: NA; d_call: NA; v_call: TRBV29-1; cdr3_aa: CSVEAGRGTGNTIYF; cdr3_nt: TGCAGCGTTGAAGCGGGCCGCGGGACTGGAAACACCATATATTTT
j_call: TRBJ2-1; clone_size: NA; d_call: TRBD2; v_call: TRBV6-6; cdr3_aa: CASSYSSAGGNEQFF; cdr3_nt: TGTGCCAGCAGTTACTCTAGTGCGGGAGGGAATGAGCAGTTCTTC